Listed below are T cell receptor beta chains from one sample, sequenced in a study of cytomegalovirus exposure and HLA in healthy donors. The data were produced by immunoSEQ multiplex PCR, yet TCRdb's version contains in-frame clones alone and is incomplete. The sample contains roughly 120,000 clones, less than 80% of which appear only once. Sequencing was done on a sample of PBMCs. The receptor source for this set is a middle-aged man in good health and CMV-seronegative. CDR3s include the opening cysteine and the closing phenylalanine or tryptophan. Fields, in order: CDR3 DNA, CDR3 protein, V gene, clone size, J gene, D gene. D genes are given only for firm matches. Rows may omit the clone size; those that give it use once, few, many or a size class.

CDR3nt: TGTGCCAGCAGTTTTCTCAGGAAGACGCATGAGCAGTTCTTC
CDR3aa: CASSFLRKTHEQFF
v_gene: TRBV28
abundance: few
j_gene: TRBJ2-1
d_gene: NA

CDR3nt: TGTGCCAGTAGTGCTGACAGGGGGCGAGAGCAGTACTTC
CDR3aa: CASSADRGREQYF
v_gene: TRBV19
abundance: NA
j_gene: TRBJ2-7
d_gene: TRBD1

CDR3nt: TGTGCCGGGCCGGGGGGTCTTAGCAATCAGCCCCAGCATTTT
CDR3aa: CAGPGGLSNQPQHF
v_gene: TRBV6-4
abundance: NA
j_gene: TRBJ1-5
d_gene: NA

CDR3nt: TGCAGCACTCGGGACATGAATGAAAAACTGTTTTTT
CDR3aa: CSTRDMNEKLFF
v_gene: TRBV29-1
abundance: few
j_gene: TRBJ1-4
d_gene: NA

CDR3nt: TGTTCCAGCAGCTTTGGGACAGGGCAATACAATGAGCAGTTCTTC
CDR3aa: CSSSFGTGQYNEQFF
v_gene: TRBV7-9
abundance: NA
j_gene: TRBJ2-1
d_gene: TRBD1

CDR3nt: TGTGCCAGCAGCAAAACTGGCGTCAACTACGAGCAGTACTTC
CDR3aa: CASSKTGVNYEQYF
v_gene: TRBV5-4
abundance: NA
j_gene: TRBJ2-7
d_gene: NA

CDR3nt: TGTGCCAGTACCCCTGGCCGGCGTGGGCCGGGGATAGAGACCCAGTACTTC
CDR3aa: CASTPGRRGPGIETQYF
v_gene: TRBV19
abundance: NA
j_gene: TRBJ2-5
d_gene: NA

CDR3nt: TGTGCCAGCTCACCAGGTGGGAATTCGGGGGAAGCTTTCTTT
CDR3aa: CASSPGGNSGEAFF
v_gene: TRBV18
abundance: NA
j_gene: TRBJ1-1
d_gene: NA

CDR3nt: TGTGCCAGCTCACTTCACGCCGGGACAGAGAACACCGGGGAGCTGTTTTTT
CDR3aa: CASSLHAGTENTGELFF
v_gene: TRBV18
abundance: NA
j_gene: TRBJ2-2
d_gene: TRBD1

CDR3nt: TGTGCCAGCAGTTTGGGCTTATTAGAAAAACTGTTTTTT
CDR3aa: CASSLGLLEKLFF
v_gene: TRBV25-1
abundance: few
j_gene: TRBJ1-4
d_gene: NA

CDR3nt: TGTGCCAGCAGCTCCACTAGACTAGCGGGGGGCTCCTACGAGCAGTACTTC
CDR3aa: CASSSTRLAGGSYEQYF
v_gene: TRBV11-2
abundance: NA
j_gene: TRBJ2-7
d_gene: TRBD2

CDR3nt: TGTGCCAGCAGTTACTCGGGCAGCTCTATGACGGGCTACACCTTC
CDR3aa: CASSYSGSSMTGYTF
v_gene: TRBV6-5
abundance: NA
j_gene: TRBJ1-2
d_gene: NA

CDR3nt: TGTGCCAGCAGCTTGGGGGACAGGGAAGCGGGGGTCGGTGAGCAGTACTTC
CDR3aa: CASSLGDREAGVGEQYF
v_gene: TRBV5-6
abundance: NA
j_gene: TRBJ2-7
d_gene: NA

CDR3nt: TGTGCCAGTAGTCTCCGAGAGGGGGGACAGGGAAGCAATCAGCCCCAGCATTTT
CDR3aa: CASSLREGGQGSNQPQHF
v_gene: TRBV19
abundance: NA
j_gene: TRBJ1-5
d_gene: TRBD1

CDR3nt: TGCGCCAGCAGCCCCTTTCCCCCCGAGCGACGCACAGATACGCAGTATTTT
CDR3aa: CASSPFPPERRTDTQYF
v_gene: TRBV4-1
abundance: NA
j_gene: TRBJ2-3
d_gene: NA

CDR3nt: TGTGCCAGCAGCTGGACTAGCGGGCCGAACACCGGGGAGCTGTTTTTT
CDR3aa: CASSWTSGPNTGELFF
v_gene: TRBV5-4
abundance: NA
j_gene: TRBJ2-2
d_gene: TRBD2

CDR3nt: TGTTCCAGCAGCCCTCGCGGACAGGGGGCTGGGCAGCCCCAGCATTTT
CDR3aa: CSSSPRGQGAGQPQHF
v_gene: TRBV7-9
abundance: NA
j_gene: TRBJ1-5
d_gene: TRBD1

CDR3nt: TGCGCCAGCAGCATAGGGACAGTTAACACCGGGGAGCTGTTTTTT
CDR3aa: CASSIGTVNTGELFF
v_gene: TRBV5-1
abundance: NA
j_gene: TRBJ2-2
d_gene: TRBD1

CDR3nt: TGTGCCAGCAGCTTGAGGGACATTCTACACTCTGGGGCCAACGTCCTGACTTTC
CDR3aa: CASSLRDILHSGANVLTF
v_gene: TRBV5-4
abundance: few
j_gene: TRBJ2-6
d_gene: NA

CDR3nt: TGTGCCAGCAGCCCCTGGGGGGAGGGTGAAAAACTGTTTTTT
CDR3aa: CASSPWGEGEKLFF
v_gene: TRBV6-5
abundance: NA
j_gene: TRBJ1-4
d_gene: NA

CDR3nt: TGTGCCAGCAGCTTATCAGGTCCGACAGATACGCAGTATTTT
CDR3aa: CASSLSGPTDTQYF
v_gene: TRBV11-2
abundance: few
j_gene: TRBJ2-3
d_gene: NA

CDR3nt: TGTGCCAGCAGCCAAGGAGGTTGGACTCCCAACGAGCAGTACTTC
CDR3aa: CASSQGGWTPNEQYF
v_gene: TRBV4-2
abundance: NA
j_gene: TRBJ2-7
d_gene: NA

CDR3nt: TGTGCCAGCAGCTTAGTCGTCGGCGGGCCCTACAATGAGCAGTTCTTC
CDR3aa: CASSLVVGGPYNEQFF
v_gene: TRBV7-6
abundance: NA
j_gene: TRBJ2-1
d_gene: NA

CDR3nt: TGTGCCAGCAGCCAAGGAGGAGAGAATCAGCCCCAGCATTTT
CDR3aa: CASSQGGENQPQHF
v_gene: TRBV4-2
abundance: NA
j_gene: TRBJ1-5
d_gene: NA

CDR3nt: TGTGCCAGCTCACCAATATCTTTCAGGTCTGGGGCCAACGTCCTGACTTTC
CDR3aa: CASSPISFRSGANVLTF
v_gene: TRBV18
abundance: NA
j_gene: TRBJ2-6
d_gene: NA

CDR3nt: TGTGCCAGCAGTTTGGCTGGGCCAGATACGCAGTATTTT
CDR3aa: CASSLAGPDTQYF
v_gene: TRBV27
abundance: NA
j_gene: TRBJ2-3
d_gene: NA

CDR3nt: TGTGCCAGCGGTCTGTCGAGCGTCGGGGAGCTGTTTTTT
CDR3aa: CASGLSSVGELFF
v_gene: TRBV7-3
abundance: NA
j_gene: TRBJ2-2
d_gene: NA

CDR3nt: TGTGCCAGCAGTTTATCGGGGCCAGACTACGAGCAGTACTTC
CDR3aa: CASSLSGPDYEQYF
v_gene: TRBV27
abundance: NA
j_gene: TRBJ2-7
d_gene: NA

CDR3nt: TGCGCCAGCAGCCGCGGAGTCGTGGACACTGAAGCTTTCTTT
CDR3aa: CASSRGVVDTEAFF
v_gene: TRBV5-1
abundance: NA
j_gene: TRBJ1-1
d_gene: NA

CDR3nt: TGTGCCAGCAGCTTGGGGGGGGAAGATACGCAGTATTTT
CDR3aa: CASSLGGEDTQYF
v_gene: TRBV5-4
abundance: NA
j_gene: TRBJ2-3
d_gene: NA

CDR3nt: TGCGCCAGCAGCTTGACTGGCAGGGCCTACGAGCAGTACTTC
CDR3aa: CASSLTGRAYEQYF
v_gene: TRBV5-1
abundance: NA
j_gene: TRBJ2-7
d_gene: NA

CDR3nt: TGTGCCAGCAGCCCAACAGACAGGGGAACTCCCTACGAGCAGTACTTC
CDR3aa: CASSPTDRGTPYEQYF
v_gene: TRBV7-9
abundance: NA
j_gene: TRBJ2-7
d_gene: TRBD1

CDR3nt: TGTGCCAGCAGGTCGGGAGGGACGGCCGGGGAGCTGTTTTTT
CDR3aa: CASRSGGTAGELFF
v_gene: TRBV6-6
abundance: NA
j_gene: TRBJ2-2
d_gene: TRBD2

CDR3nt: TGTGCCAGCAGCCGGACAGGGGTGGGTGAAAAACTGTTTTTT
CDR3aa: CASSRTGVGEKLFF
v_gene: TRBV2
abundance: NA
j_gene: TRBJ1-4
d_gene: TRBD1

CDR3nt: TGTGCCAGCAGCTTAGATGTTACAGGGGGTAGCTATGGCTACACCTTC
CDR3aa: CASSLDVTGGSYGYTF
v_gene: TRBV11-2
abundance: NA
j_gene: TRBJ1-2
d_gene: TRBD1

CDR3nt: TGTGCCAGCAGCTTCAGACCCGGGGGCGGGGAGCTGTTTTTT
CDR3aa: CASSFRPGGGELFF
v_gene: TRBV5-6
abundance: once
j_gene: TRBJ2-2
d_gene: NA

CDR3nt: TGTGCTAGTGCCACGACAGGGGCCGGGGAGCTGTTTTTT
CDR3aa: CASATTGAGELFF
v_gene: TRBV12-5
abundance: NA
j_gene: TRBJ2-2
d_gene: TRBD1

CDR3nt: TGTGCCAGCGATGCGGGGGTTCAGCCCCAGCATTTT
CDR3aa: CASDAGVQPQHF
v_gene: TRBV2
abundance: NA
j_gene: TRBJ1-5
d_gene: NA

CDR3nt: TGTGCCAGCAGCCTTCCGGGGACGGGGGATGAAAAACTGTTTTTT
CDR3aa: CASSLPGTGDEKLFF
v_gene: TRBV5-8
abundance: NA
j_gene: TRBJ1-4
d_gene: NA

CDR3nt: TGTGCCAGCAGCATGGGAGGGGCAGCTAACTATGGCTACACCTTC
CDR3aa: CASSMGGAANYGYTF
v_gene: TRBV7-2
abundance: NA
j_gene: TRBJ1-2
d_gene: NA

CDR3nt: TGTGCCAGCAGCTTCCGGACAGGCCCTGAAGCTTTCTTT
CDR3aa: CASSFRTGPEAFF
v_gene: TRBV7-8
abundance: once
j_gene: TRBJ1-1
d_gene: TRBD1

CDR3nt: TGTGCCAGCAGGGTCACTAGTTCCGGGGAGCTGTTTTTT
CDR3aa: CASRVTSSGELFF
v_gene: TRBV11-1
abundance: NA
j_gene: TRBJ2-2
d_gene: NA

CDR3nt: TGTGCCAGCAGTTCCGGACAGCTTTGGGGGAACACTGAAGCTTTCTTT
CDR3aa: CASSSGQLWGNTEAFF
v_gene: TRBV6-5
abundance: NA
j_gene: TRBJ1-1
d_gene: NA

CDR3nt: TGTGCCAGCAGTTACACAGGGGTTCACGAGCAGTACTTC
CDR3aa: CASSYTGVHEQYF
v_gene: TRBV6-5
abundance: few
j_gene: TRBJ2-7
d_gene: TRBD1

CDR3nt: TGTGCCAGCTCTAGTGGGACACCCACTGAAGCTTTCTTT
CDR3aa: CASSSGTPTEAFF
v_gene: TRBV18
abundance: NA
j_gene: TRBJ1-1
d_gene: NA

CDR3nt: TGTGCCAGCAGCGGAGCGGGGGGAGCCCAAGAGACCCAGTACTTC
CDR3aa: CASSGAGGAQETQYF
v_gene: TRBV7-6
abundance: few
j_gene: TRBJ2-5
d_gene: TRBD2

CDR3nt: TGTGCCAGCACCCCGACTAGCGGGGGGGATACGCAGTATTTT
CDR3aa: CASTPTSGGDTQYF
v_gene: TRBV6-1
abundance: NA
j_gene: TRBJ2-3
d_gene: TRBD2

CDR3nt: TGTGCCAGCTCTACGGTGGGGACAGAGTTCACTGAAGCTTTCTTT
CDR3aa: CASSTVGTEFTEAFF
v_gene: TRBV19
abundance: NA
j_gene: TRBJ1-1
d_gene: TRBD1

CDR3nt: TGCGCCAGCAGCTTGTCCGGGAGAGGCTACACCTTC
CDR3aa: CASSLSGRGYTF
v_gene: TRBV5-1
abundance: NA
j_gene: TRBJ1-2
d_gene: NA

CDR3nt: TGCGCCAGCAGTCAATCGGTGGAGCGGCCCTACAATGAGCAGTTCTTC
CDR3aa: CASSQSVERPYNEQFF
v_gene: TRBV23-1
abundance: NA
j_gene: TRBJ2-1
d_gene: NA

CDR3nt: TGCGCCAGCAGTCTAACCGGACAGGGGGCGAGGACTGAAGCTTTCTTT
CDR3aa: CASSLTGQGARTEAFF
v_gene: TRBV23-1
abundance: NA
j_gene: TRBJ1-1
d_gene: TRBD1

CDR3nt: TGTGCCAGCAGCCCGAGGACTAGCGGGAACACCGGGGAGCTGTTTTTT
CDR3aa: CASSPRTSGNTGELFF
v_gene: TRBV5-8
abundance: NA
j_gene: TRBJ2-2
d_gene: TRBD2

CDR3nt: TGTGCCAGCAGCCTGATGGGGGGAAGTTCACCCCTCCACTTT
CDR3aa: CASSLMGGSSPLHF
v_gene: TRBV9
abundance: NA
j_gene: TRBJ1-6
d_gene: NA

CDR3nt: TGTGCCACTCGATACGGCGGAAGCACAGATACGCAGTATTTT
CDR3aa: CATRYGGSTDTQYF
v_gene: TRBV19
abundance: NA
j_gene: TRBJ2-3
d_gene: NA

CDR3nt: TGTGCCAGCAGCACCCAGTACGCAACTAATGAAAAACTGTTTTTT
CDR3aa: CASSTQYATNEKLFF
v_gene: TRBV5-4
abundance: once
j_gene: TRBJ1-4
d_gene: NA

CDR3nt: TGTGCCAGCAGCTTAGCTAGCGGGGCTTTCCAAGAGACCCAGTACTTC
CDR3aa: CASSLASGAFQETQYF
v_gene: TRBV7-9
abundance: NA
j_gene: TRBJ2-5
d_gene: TRBD2

CDR3nt: TGTGCCAGCAGCTTGGATCGGGTCCTCTCTGGAAACACCATATATTTT
CDR3aa: CASSLDRVLSGNTIYF
v_gene: TRBV5-4
abundance: NA
j_gene: TRBJ1-3
d_gene: NA

CDR3nt: TGCAGCGTTGTGGGTGGGCAGAACTATGGCTACACCTTC
CDR3aa: CSVVGGQNYGYTF
v_gene: TRBV29-1
abundance: NA
j_gene: TRBJ1-2
d_gene: NA

CDR3nt: TGTGCCAGCAGCCAAGGGGGGGGCAACGAGCAGTACTTC
CDR3aa: CASSQGGGNEQYF
v_gene: TRBV4-2
abundance: NA
j_gene: TRBJ2-7
d_gene: NA